A selection of T cell receptor beta chains follows, all from one sample in a study of cytomegalovirus exposure and HLA in healthy donors. TCRdb's table, derived via immunoSEQ multiplex PCR, lists solely in-frame clones and lacks some. The data hold some 170,000 clones, with 65% to 85% observed a single time. Sequenced: PBMCs. The receptors were gathered from a female donor in good health and CMV-seronegative. Each CDR3 is given with its conserved first and last residue. A D gene is named only where the DNA matches it firmly. Clone size is shown for a subset of rows, as once, few, many or a class of expanded clone.

cdr3_length,v_call,clone_size,j_call,d_call,cdr3_nt,cdr3_aa
12,TRBV29-1,.,TRBJ1-4,.,TGCAGCGTCAGAAAAGATAATGAAAAACTGTTTTTT,CSVRKDNEKLFF
14,TRBV5-1,.,TRBJ1-2,TRBD1,TGCGCCAGCAGCCACGAGGCAGGGGGCCGTGGCTACACCTTC,CASSHEAGGRGYTF
14,TRBV29-1,.,TRBJ2-2,TRBD1,TGCAGCGTCGAAGAAGACAGGGTTCCCGGGGAGCTGTTTTTT,CSVEEDRVPGELFF
14,TRBV7-9,.,TRBJ2-3,.,TGTGCCAGCAGCCCAACAGGCCCCACAGATACGCAGTATTTT,CASSPTGPTDTQYF
15,TRBV6-1,.,TRBJ2-2,TRBD2,TGTGCCAGCAGTGGCGGGACTAGCGGGGCGGGGGAGCTGTTTTTT,CASSGGTSGAGELFF
14,TRBV9,.,TRBJ2-7,.,TGTGCCAGCAGCGTAGGCGCCGTCTCCTACGAGCAGTACTTC,CASSVGAVSYEQYF
15,TRBV7-8,.,TRBJ2-5,.,TGTGCCAGCAGCTCCCCTACGGGGGGCGAAGGGACCCAGTACTTC,CASSSPTGGEGTQYF
12,TRBV18,.,TRBJ2-7,.,TGTGCCAGCTCCCCTATAGTCCCCGAGCAGTACTTC,CASSPIVPEQYF
16,TRBV9,.,TRBJ2-1,.,TGTGCCAGCAGCATCAGCGGTACGGGAGCTATCGATGAGCAGTTCTTC,CASSISGTGAIDEQFF
16,TRBV7-2,.,TRBJ1-1,.,TGTGCCAGCAGCCAATACGGGACATCAGCAGTCACTGAAGCTTTCTTT,CASSQYGTSAVTEAFF
17,TRBV7-2,.,TRBJ1-4,.,TGTGCCAGCAGCTTAGTTCCGGAGCCTGGCCGAAGAGAAAAACTGTTTTTT,CASSLVPEPGRREKLFF
14,TRBV5-1,.,TRBJ2-3,.,TGCGCCAGCAGCTTCGGCGGTAGCACAGATACGCAGTATTTT,CASSFGGSTDTQYF
13,TRBV19,.,TRBJ2-1,TRBD2,TGTGCCAGCGAAAGCGGGAGCTTAGGTGAGCAGTTCTTC,CASESGSLGEQFF
17,TRBV7-9,.,TRBJ2-1,TRBD2,TGTGCCAGCAGCCCCAATCCCATTGGACTAGCGGACAATGAGCAGTTCTTC,CASSPNPIGLADNEQFF
16,TRBV9,few,TRBJ2-1,TRBD2,TGTGCCAGCAGCCCCGGCGGGGGGCCTTCCTACAATGAGCAGTTCTTC,CASSPGGGPSYNEQFF
13,TRBV18,.,TRBJ1-2,.,TGTGCCAGCTCTCCCGGGGGGGAAACTGGCTACACCTTC,CASSPGGETGYTF
14,TRBV11-3,.,TRBJ2-1,.,TGTGCCAGCAGCCTCCAGGGCTCCTACAATGAGCAGTTCTTC,CASSLQGSYNEQFF
14,TRBV7-3,.,TRBJ2-7,.,TGTGCCAGCGCCCGGACAGCCTCCTCCTACGAGCAGTACTTC,CASARTASSYEQYF
15,TRBV6-5,.,TRBJ1-2,.,TGTGCCAGCAGTACTTTTACCAGGGGTGGCTATGGCTACACCTTC,CASSTFTRGGYGYTF
15,TRBV5-4,once,TRBJ2-1,TRBD1,TGTGCCAGCAGCTTGCCGCCAGGGGGCGTCAATGAGCAGTTCTTC,CASSLPPGGVNEQFF
14,TRBV19,.,TRBJ2-1,.,TGTGCCAGTAGTGACCCCGGGACAAGAAATGAGCAGTTCTTC,CASSDPGTRNEQFF
14,TRBV12-5,.,TRBJ2-2,.,TGTGCTAGTGGTTCCCCAGACGACTTCGGGGAGCTGTTTTTT,CASGSPDDFGELFF
18,TRBV9,.,TRBJ2-6,TRBD2,TGTGCCAGGATTATTCAACTAGCGGGAGAAGCTGGGGCCAACGTCCTGACTTTC,CARIIQLAGEAGANVLTF
19,TRBV2,.,TRBJ2-3,TRBD1,TGTGCCAGCAGGGAGGGACAGGGGGCCGCTGGACCTATCACAGATACGCAGTATTTT,CASREGQGAAGPITDTQYF
11,TRBV10-2,.,TRBJ1-2,.,TGCGCCAGCGGAGAAAACTATGGCTACACCTTC,CASGENYGYTF
13,TRBV30,.,TRBJ1-5,.,TGTGCCTGGAGTGAACAGGGAAGCCAGCCCCAGCATTTT,CAWSEQGSQPQHF
15,TRBV19,.,TRBJ2-1,.,TGTGCCAGTAGTATCTCCACCAGCTCCTACAATGAGCAGTTCTTC,CASSISTSSYNEQFF
16,TRBV6-1,.,TRBJ2-7,TRBD1,TGTGCCAGCAGTGAATATGGGACAGGTGGGATCTACGAGCAGTACTTC,CASSEYGTGGIYEQYF
14,TRBV2,.,TRBJ1-2,.,TGTGCCAGCAGTGGGGGCGAGGCTAACTATGGCTACACCTTC,CASSGGEANYGYTF
14,TRBV6-4,few,TRBJ2-2,TRBD1,TGTGCCAGCAAACCAGACAGGGCCACCGGGGAGCTGTTTTTT,CASKPDRATGELFF
15,TRBV27,.,TRBJ2-4,.,TGTGCCAGCAGTTCCTTGACAGTAAAGGGGAACATTCAGTACTTC,CASSSLTVKGNIQYF
14,TRBV7-9,.,TRBJ2-3,.,TGTGCCAGCAGCCCTCGGTCGGTGACAGATACGCAGTATTTT,CASSPRSVTDTQYF
15,TRBV19,.,TRBJ2-7,TRBD1,TGTGCCAGTAGTATAGGGACAGGGAGGCCTGAGGAGCAGTACTTC,CASSIGTGRPEEQYF
18,TRBV18,few,TRBJ2-1,.,TGTGCCAGCTCGCCGGGATCCAGAGGAGGAGCGGGCTACAATGAGCAGTTCTTC,CASSPGSRGGAGYNEQFF
13,TRBV4-1,.,TRBJ1-4,TRBD1,TGCGCCAGCAGCGTAGACAGGGGCGAAAAACTGTTTTTT,CASSVDRGEKLFF
14,TRBV19,.,TRBJ1-1,TRBD1,TGTGCCAGTAGAACCGACAGGGGTGGAACTGAAGCTTTCTTT,CASRTDRGGTEAFF
14,TRBV7-9,.,TRBJ1-4,TRBD1,TGTGCCAGCAGCCGGGGACAGGTTAATGAAAAACTGTTTTTT,CASSRGQVNEKLFF
15,TRBV7-9,.,TRBJ1-3,.,TGTGCCAGCAGCTCTCGTTTACACTCTGGAAACACCATATATTTT,CASSSRLHSGNTIYF
14,TRBV6-6,.,TRBJ2-1,TRBD1,TGTGTCAGCATCTTGGACAGGGGCCCAAGTGAGCAGTTCTTC,CVSILDRGPSEQFF
13,TRBV12-5,.,TRBJ2-2,.,TGTGCTAGTTTGTGGATAGCGACCGGGGAGCTGTTTTTT,CASLWIATGELFF
15,TRBV4-2,.,TRBJ2-7,TRBD2,TGTGCCAGCAGCCAAGGGACTAGCGGGATGTACGAGCAGTACTTC,CASSQGTSGMYEQYF
15,TRBV7-2,.,TRBJ2-6,.,TGTGCCAGCAGCCCAAACAGGGCTGGGGCCAACGTCCTGACTTTC,CASSPNRAGANVLTF
11,TRBV13,.,TRBJ2-1,.,TGTGCCAGCAGCGAGAGTAATGAGCAGTTCTTC,CASSESNEQFF
15,TRBV7-9,few,TRBJ1-6,.,TGTGCCAGCAGCTTAGGCGTCAGCGGGAATTCACCCCTCCACTTT,CASSLGVSGNSPLHF
13,TRBV7-9,.,TRBJ2-1,TRBD1,TGTGCCAGCAGCTACGGACAGGGCATGAAGCAGTTCTTC,CASSYGQGMKQFF
16,TRBV13,.,TRBJ2-1,TRBD2,TGTGCCAGCAGCCCCGCTAGCGGGAGGGCTTTCAATGAGCAGTTCTTC,CASSPASGRAFNEQFF
14,TRBV6-6,.,TRBJ1-1,.,TGTGCCAGCAGCTCCCGGGGGGGATTCACTGAAGCTTTCTTT,CASSSRGGFTEAFF
14,TRBV7-9,.,TRBJ1-1,.,TGTTCCAGCAGCTTTGCGACAGGTGTGGTCCAAGCTTTCTTT,CSSSFATGVVQAFF
14,TRBV13,.,TRBJ2-1,TRBD2,TGTGCCAGCAGCTTACCGGGGGGGGTTAATGAGCAGTTCTTC,CASSLPGGVNEQFF
15,TRBV19,.,TRBJ1-2,.,TGTGCCAGTAGTTTGGGGCCGGGGGGCAACTATGGCTACACCTTC,CASSLGPGGNYGYTF
16,TRBV11-3,.,TRBJ2-5,TRBD2,TGTGCCAGCAGCTTATCTAGCGGGGGACCTCAAGAGACCCAGTACTTC,CASSLSSGGPQETQYF
15,TRBV7-9,.,TRBJ2-2,.,TGTGCCAGCAGGATGTGGGGACAGAACACCGGGGAGCTGTTTTTT,CASRMWGQNTGELFF
14,TRBV5-1,.,TRBJ1-5,.,TGCGCCAGCAGCTTGAGGGGTGGCAATCAGCCCCAGCATTTT,CASSLRGGNQPQHF
16,TRBV11-1,once,TRBJ2-7,TRBD2,TGTGCCAGCAGCTTACCCGGGGGGGAGAGCTCCTACGAGCAGTACTTC,CASSLPGGESSYEQYF
16,TRBV11-2,.,TRBJ1-2,TRBD1,TGTGCCAGCAGCCAATCTCCGGGACAGGGCAACTATGGCTACACCTTC,CASSQSPGQGNYGYTF